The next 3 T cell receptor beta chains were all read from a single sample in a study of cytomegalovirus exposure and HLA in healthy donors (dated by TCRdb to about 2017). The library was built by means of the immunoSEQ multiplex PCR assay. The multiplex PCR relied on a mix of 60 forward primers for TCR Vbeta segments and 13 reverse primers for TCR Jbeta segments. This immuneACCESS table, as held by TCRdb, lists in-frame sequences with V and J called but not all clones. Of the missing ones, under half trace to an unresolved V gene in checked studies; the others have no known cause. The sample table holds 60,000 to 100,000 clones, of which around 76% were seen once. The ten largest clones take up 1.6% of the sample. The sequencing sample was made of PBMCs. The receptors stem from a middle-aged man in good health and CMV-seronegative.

CDR3 in amino acids: CASSVFQDTEAFF. The CDR3 nucleotides are TGTGCCAGTAGCGTGTTTCAGGATACTGAAGCTTTCTTT. This chain joins TRBV19 and TRBJ1-1, with D hard to call. The length of the CDR3 is 13 residues. From germline, CDR1 is LNHDA and CDR2 SQIVND (reference sequence). Trimming took off 6 bases at V and 5 bases at J, with 13 bases between the two ends.

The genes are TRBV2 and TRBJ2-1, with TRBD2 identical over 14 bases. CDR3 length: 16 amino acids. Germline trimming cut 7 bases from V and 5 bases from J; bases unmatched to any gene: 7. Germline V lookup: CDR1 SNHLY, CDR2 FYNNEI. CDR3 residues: CASIGTSGSRDNEQFF. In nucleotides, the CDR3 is TGTGCCAGCATTGGGACTAGCGGGAGTCGAGACAATGAGCAGTTCTTC. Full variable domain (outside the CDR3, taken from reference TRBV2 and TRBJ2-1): EPEVTQTPSHQVTQMGQEVILRCVPISNHLYFYWYRQILGQKVEFLVSFYNNEISEKSEIFDDQFSVERPDGSNFTLKIRSTKLEDSAMYFCASIGTSGSRDNEQFFGPGTRLTVL.

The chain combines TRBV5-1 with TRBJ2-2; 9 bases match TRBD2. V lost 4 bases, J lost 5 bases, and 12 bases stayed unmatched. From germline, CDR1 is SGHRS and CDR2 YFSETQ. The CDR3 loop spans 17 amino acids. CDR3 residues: CASSAIAGAWSTGELFF. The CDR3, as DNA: TGCGCCAGCAGCGCGATAGCGGGAGCCTGGTCGACCGGGGAGCTGTTTTTT.